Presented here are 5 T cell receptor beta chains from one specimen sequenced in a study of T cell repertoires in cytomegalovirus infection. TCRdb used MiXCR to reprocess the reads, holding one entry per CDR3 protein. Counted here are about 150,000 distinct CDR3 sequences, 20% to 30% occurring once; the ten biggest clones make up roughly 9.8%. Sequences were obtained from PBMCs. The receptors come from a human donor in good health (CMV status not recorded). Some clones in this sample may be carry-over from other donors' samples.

CDR3 sequence reads: CASSQEGLAGDEQYF. The CDR3 coding sequence is TGCGCCAGCAGCCAAGAGGGACTAGCGGGAGACGAGCAGTACTTC. The V call is TRBV4-1, the J call TRBJ2-7; 14 bases map to TRBD2. Germline loops: CDR1 MGHRA, CDR2 YSYEKL. Trimming removed 0 bases from V and 5 bases from J; junction bases left unmatched: 0. The length of the CDR3 is 15 residues.

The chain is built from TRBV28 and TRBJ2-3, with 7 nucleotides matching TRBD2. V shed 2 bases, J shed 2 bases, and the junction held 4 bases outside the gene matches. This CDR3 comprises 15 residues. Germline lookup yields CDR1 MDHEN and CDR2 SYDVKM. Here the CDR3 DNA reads TGTGCCAGCAGTTTAACGGGGGGTACCACAGATACGCAGTATTTT. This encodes CASSLTGGTTDTQYF.

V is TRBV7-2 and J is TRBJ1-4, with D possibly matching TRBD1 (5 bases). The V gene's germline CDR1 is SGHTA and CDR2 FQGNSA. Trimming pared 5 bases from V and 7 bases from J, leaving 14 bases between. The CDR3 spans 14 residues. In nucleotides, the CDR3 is TGTGCCAGCAGCCAGGACGGGGGAGGTGAAAAACTGTTTTTT. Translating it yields CASSQDGGGEKLFF.

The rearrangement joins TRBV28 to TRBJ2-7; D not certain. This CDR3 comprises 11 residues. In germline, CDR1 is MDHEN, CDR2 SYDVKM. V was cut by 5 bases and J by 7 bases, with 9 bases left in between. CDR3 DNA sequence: TGTGCCAGCAGTACCCCCAGGGAGCAGTACTTC. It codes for CASSTPREQYF.

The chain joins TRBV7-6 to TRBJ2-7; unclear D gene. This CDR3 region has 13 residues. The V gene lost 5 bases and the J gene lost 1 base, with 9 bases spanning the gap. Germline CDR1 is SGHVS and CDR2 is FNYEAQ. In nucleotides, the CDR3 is TGTGCCAGCAGCGTCCCGGGTTCCTACGAGCAGTACTTC. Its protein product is CASSVPGSYEQYF. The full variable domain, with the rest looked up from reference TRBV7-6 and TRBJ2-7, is GAGVSQSPRYKVTKRGQDVALRCDPISGHVSLYWYRQALGQGPEFLTYFNYEAQQDKSGLPNDRFSAERPEGSISTLTIQRTEQRDSAMYRCASSVPGSYEQYFGPGTRLTVT.